Shown below are 7 T cell receptor beta chains from a single sample sequenced in a study of blood T cell repertoires in COVID-19. Libraries were prepared by immunoSEQ multiplex PCR; TCRdb keeps only in-frame clonotypes and omits some of them. This table has more than 95,000 clones, more than 70% appearing once. Sequenced: peripheral blood. These TCRs come from an elderly woman with COVID-19, enrolled during active disease.

In its sample, this clone was seen a few times. This chain connects TRBV5-1 to TRBJ1-2, with 8 positions matching TRBD1. From germline, CDR1 is SGHRS and CDR2 YFSETQ. This CDR3 spans 15 amino acids. Germline trimming cut 0 bases from V and 4 bases from J; bases unmatched to any gene: 5. CDR3 DNA: TGCGCCAGCAGCTTGGCAGGGGGCGCATCCTATGGCTACACCTTC. Amino acid sequence: CASSLAGGASYGYTF.

J is TRBJ2-4 and V is TRBV28, with TRBD2 matching over 9 bases. The V gene end was trimmed by 8 bases and the J gene end by 4 bases; junction bases not matched to a gene: 12. The CDR3 consists of 16 residues. Germline CDR1 is MDHEN and CDR2 is SYDVKM. CDR3 coding DNA: TGTGCCAGCGGAAACTTAGCGGGAGCCGGTAAAAACATTCAGTACTTC. This sequence encodes CASGNLAGAGKNIQYF.

This clone has a single count. This chain joins TRBV4-1 and TRBJ2-2; the D gene is possibly TRBD2 (5 bases). V was shortened by 5 bases and J by 6 bases, with 13 bases between the two germline ends. The germline V gene has CDR1 MGHRA and CDR2 YSYEKL. The CDR3 contains 14 residues. CDR3 protein: CASSTRRESGELFF. CDR3 coding DNA: TGCGCCAGCAGCACGCGTAGGGAGTCCGGGGAGCTGTTTTTT.

The gene calls are TRBV28 and TRBJ2-7, with 7 bases lining up with TRBD1. There are 14 residues in the CDR3. The germline V gene has CDR1 MDHEN and CDR2 SYDVKM. V shed 1 base and J 3 bases; nucleotides not matched to a gene: 3. The CDR3 bases are TGTGCCAGCAGTTTATTAGGGACAGACTACGAGCAGTACTTC. As protein: CASSLLGTDYEQYF. Variable domain in full (rest from reference TRBV28 and TRBJ2-7): DVKVTQSSRYLVKRTGEKVFLECVQDMDHENMFWYRQDPGLGLRLIYFSYDVKMKEKGDIPEGYSVSREKKERFSLILESASTNQTSMYLCASSLLGTDYEQYFGPGTRLTVT.

The CDR3 sequence: CASSPPGQLYGYTF. The CDR3 DNA reads as TGTGCCAGCAGTCCACCCGGACAGCTCTATGGCTACACCTTC. The chain carries TRBV27 and TRBJ1-2; D is possibly TRBD1 (6 bases). Germline V gene data show CDR1 as MNHEY and CDR2 as SMNVEV (reference sequence). The length of the CDR3 is 14 residues. V lost 5 bases to trimming and J lost 4 bases, with 14 bases between them.

The J gene is TRBJ2-6, the V gene TRBV18, with D possibly being TRBD2 (6 bases). The germline V gene encodes CDR1 KGHSH and CDR2 LQKENI. Trimming cost V 4 bases and J 1 base, with 14 bases left between them. CDR3 length: 17 residues. The CDR3: CASSLDHGGSGANVLTF. CDR3 nucleotides: TGTGCCAGCTCACTCGATCATGGGGGGTCTGGGGCCAACGTCCTGACTTTC.

This clone was seen once. The chain is built from TRBV14 and TRBJ2-2; D possibly corresponds to TRBD2 (7 bases). The CDR3 covers 16 residues. V gave up 0 bases and J gave up 11 bases, with 19 bases separating them. CDR1 is SGHDN and CDR2 is FVKESK in the germline V gene. The CDR3 loop is CASSQDLASGGGELFF. CDR3 DNA sequence: TGTGCCAGCAGCCAAGATCTGGCTAGCGGAGGGGGAGAGCTGTTTTTT.